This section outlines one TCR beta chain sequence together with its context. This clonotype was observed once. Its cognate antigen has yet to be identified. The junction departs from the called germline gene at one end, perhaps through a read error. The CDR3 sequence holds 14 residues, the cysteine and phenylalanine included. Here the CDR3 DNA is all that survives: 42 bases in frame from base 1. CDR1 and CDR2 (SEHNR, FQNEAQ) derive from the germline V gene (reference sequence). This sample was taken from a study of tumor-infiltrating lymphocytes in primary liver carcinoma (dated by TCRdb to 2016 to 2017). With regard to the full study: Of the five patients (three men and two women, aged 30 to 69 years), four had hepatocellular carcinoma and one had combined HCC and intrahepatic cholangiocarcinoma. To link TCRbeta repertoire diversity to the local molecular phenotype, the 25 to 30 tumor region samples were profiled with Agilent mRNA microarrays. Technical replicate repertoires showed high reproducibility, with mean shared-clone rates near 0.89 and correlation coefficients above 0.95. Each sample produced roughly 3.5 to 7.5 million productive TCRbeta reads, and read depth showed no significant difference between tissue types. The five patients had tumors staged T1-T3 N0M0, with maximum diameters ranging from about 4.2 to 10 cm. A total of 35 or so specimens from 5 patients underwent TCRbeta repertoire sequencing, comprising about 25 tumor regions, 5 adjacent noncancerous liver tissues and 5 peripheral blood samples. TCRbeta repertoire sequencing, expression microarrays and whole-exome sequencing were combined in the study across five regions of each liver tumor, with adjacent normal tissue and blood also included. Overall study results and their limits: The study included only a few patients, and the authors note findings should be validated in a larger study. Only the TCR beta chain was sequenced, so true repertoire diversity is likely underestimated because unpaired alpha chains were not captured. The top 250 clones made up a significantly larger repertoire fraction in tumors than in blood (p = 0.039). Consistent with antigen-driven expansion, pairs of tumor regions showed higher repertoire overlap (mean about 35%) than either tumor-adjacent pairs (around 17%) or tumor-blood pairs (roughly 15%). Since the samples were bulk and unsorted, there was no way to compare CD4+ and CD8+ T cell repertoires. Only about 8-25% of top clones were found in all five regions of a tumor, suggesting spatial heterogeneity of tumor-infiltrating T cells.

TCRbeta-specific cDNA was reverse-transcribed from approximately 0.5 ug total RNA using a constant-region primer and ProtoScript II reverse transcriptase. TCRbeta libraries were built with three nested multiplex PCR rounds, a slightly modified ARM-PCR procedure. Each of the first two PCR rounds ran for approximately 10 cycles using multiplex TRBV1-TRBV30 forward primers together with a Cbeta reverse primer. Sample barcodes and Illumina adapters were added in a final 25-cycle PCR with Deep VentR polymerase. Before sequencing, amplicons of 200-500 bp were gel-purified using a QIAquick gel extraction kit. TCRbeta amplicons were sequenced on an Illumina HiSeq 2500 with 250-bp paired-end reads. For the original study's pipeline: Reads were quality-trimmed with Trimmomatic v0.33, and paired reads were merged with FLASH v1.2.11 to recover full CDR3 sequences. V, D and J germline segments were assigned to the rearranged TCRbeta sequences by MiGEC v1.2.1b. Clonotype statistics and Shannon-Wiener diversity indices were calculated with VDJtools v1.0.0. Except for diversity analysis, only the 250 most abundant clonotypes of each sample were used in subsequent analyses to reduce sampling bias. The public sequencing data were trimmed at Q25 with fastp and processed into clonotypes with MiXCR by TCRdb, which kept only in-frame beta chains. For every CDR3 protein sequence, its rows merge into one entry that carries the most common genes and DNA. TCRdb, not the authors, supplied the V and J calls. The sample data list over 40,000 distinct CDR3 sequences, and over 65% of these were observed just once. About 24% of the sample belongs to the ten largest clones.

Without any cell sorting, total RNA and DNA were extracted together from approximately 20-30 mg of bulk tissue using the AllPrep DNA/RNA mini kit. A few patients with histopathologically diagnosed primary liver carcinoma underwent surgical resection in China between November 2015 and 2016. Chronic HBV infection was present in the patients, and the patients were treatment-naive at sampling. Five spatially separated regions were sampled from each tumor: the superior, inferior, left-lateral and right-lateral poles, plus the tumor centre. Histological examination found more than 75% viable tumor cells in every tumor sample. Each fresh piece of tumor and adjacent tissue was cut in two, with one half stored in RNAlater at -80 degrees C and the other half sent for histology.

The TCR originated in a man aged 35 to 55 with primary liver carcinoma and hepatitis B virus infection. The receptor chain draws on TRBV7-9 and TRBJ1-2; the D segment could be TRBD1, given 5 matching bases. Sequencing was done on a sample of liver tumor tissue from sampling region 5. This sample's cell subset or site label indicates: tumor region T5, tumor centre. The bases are TGTGTCAGCAGCACATCTGGGGGAGAGCTGTGCTACACCTTC. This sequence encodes CVSSTSGGELCYTF.